Reported below is one T cell receptor (beta chain). CDR3 length: 18 residues. The germline CDR1 and CDR2 sequences are LNHDA and SQIVND (reference sequence). V lost 2 bases and J 2 bases, leaving 21 bases between the germline ends. In the original workflow: Amplification with reference gene primers provided the estimates of nucleated cell counts. Profiling relied on immunoSEQ multiplex PCR, and the TCRdb table lists in-frame clones only, not all of them. V, J and clone size are those of that table, while D and trimming were read from the DNA. The sample lists fewer than 150,000 clones, roughly 81% occurring once. The sample belongs to a study of blood T cell repertoires in COVID-19. Looking at the study overall: The United States, Italy and Spain were the sources of the acute and convalescent COVID-19 samples. In each case, the material was cDNA or gDNA derived from T cells, B-cell-depleted T cells, or PBMCs.

The origin of this receptor is a human donor in a cohort sampled during active COVID-19. The rearrangement links TRBV19 to TRBJ1-1, with D perhaps matching TRBD1 (6 bases). The sample comprised peripheral blood. The CDR3 coding sequence is TGTGCCAGTAGTATATCTCACAGGGCCTTCAATCTAAACACTGAAGCTTTCTTT. Protein sequence: CASSISHRAFNLNTEAFF. Full variable domain (outside the CDR3, taken from reference TRBV19 and TRBJ1-1): DGGITQSPKYLFRKEGQNVTLSCEQNLNHDAMYWYRQDPGQGLRLIYYSQIVNDFQKGDIAEGYSVSREKKESFPLTVTSAQKNPTAFYLCASSISHRAFNLNTEAFFGQGTRLTVV.